The 5 T cell receptor beta chains given below trace back to one sample, sequenced in a study of T-cell memory formation after mild COVID-19. TCRdb independently ran MiXCR on the 5' RACE reads; one entry per CDR3 protein. Of roughly 370,000 distinct CDR3 sequences in the sample, roughly 15% were seen once. Material for sequencing was PBMCs or a T cell subset sorted from them (not recorded which). The receptors here all came from a man aged 18 to 30 who had mild COVID-19 (a few samples of this study predate the infection). Cell type and time point are not known.

This clonotype has a handful of counts. The rearrangement links TRBV5-1 to TRBJ2-1; no clear D gene. The germline V and J ends were trimmed by 0 bases and 14 bases, with 12 bases remaining between them. This CDR3 has 12 amino acids. Germline CDR1 SGHRS, CDR2 YFSETQ. In DNA form, the CDR3 reads TGCGCCAGCAGCTTGGATCTAGGGATAAAGTTCTTC. Translating gives CASSLDLGIKFF.

This clonotype was seen only a few times. V is TRBV29-1 and J is TRBJ1-3, with D possibly TRBD1 on 5 matching bases. CDR3 length equals 14 residues. The germline CDR1 and CDR2 sequences are SQVTM and ANQGSEA. V was shortened by 8 bases and J by 0 bases, with 14 bases between the two germline ends. CDR3 sequence: CSLRRGSSGNTIYF. The CDR3 region has the DNA TGCAGCCTCCGACGGGGCAGCTCTGGAAACACCATATATTTT. Based on the CDR3 plus reference TRBV29-1 and TRBJ1-3, the full variable domain is SAVISQKPSRDICQRGTSLTIQCQVDSQVTMMFWYRQQPGQSLTLIATANQGSEATYESGFVIDKFPISRPNLTFSTLTVSNMSPEDSSIYLCSLRRGSSGNTIYFGEGSWLTVV.

The V call is TRBV4-1, the J call TRBJ1-2; possibly TRBD1 for D (6 bases). CDR3 length equals 14 residues. With 0 bases removed from V and 5 bases from J, the gap between germline ends came to 10 bases. Germline V gene data show CDR1 as MGHRA and CDR2 as YSYEKL. CDR3 protein: CASSQDQGWYGYTF. The DNA for the CDR3 is TGCGCCAGCAGCCAAGACCAGGGGTGGTATGGCTACACCTTC.

This clonotype showed up just a few times. This rearrangement joins TRBV18 to TRBJ1-1; D gene ambiguous. The length of the CDR3 is 15 residues. V shed 3 bases and J shed 4 bases, with 15 bases lying between them. Germline CDR1 reads KGHSH; CDR2 reads LQKENI. DNA for the CDR3: TGTGCCAGCTCACCGGGGTCCGGCGACGGCACTGAAGCTTTCTTT. It translates to CASSPGSGDGTEAFF.

CDR3 DNA: TGTGCCACCTGGGGACAGGGGTCCTACGAGCAGTACGTC. Encoded protein: CATWGQGSYEQYV. V usage is TRBV6-2 or TRBV6-3 and J usage is TRBJ2-7; 10 bases agree with TRBD1. Germline values: CDR1 MNHEY, CDR2 SVGEGT. CDR3 size: 13 residues. Losses at the gene ends were 10 bases for V and 1 base for J; bases not matched to a gene: 4.